The present TCR beta chain was sequenced within a study of T cell responses to AZD1222 COVID-19 vaccine. TCRdb's copy holds only in-frame clones and misses some; the assay was immunoSEQ multiplex PCR. The sample has approximately 210,000 clones, roughly 94% seen once; the top ten hold approximately 1.5%. A word on this clone: Its antigen is currently unknown.

The CDR3 sequence is 15 residues long. V lost 1 base and J 3 bases, leaving 9 bases between the germline ends. CDR1 is LGHDT and CDR2 is YNNKEL in the germline V gene (reference sequence). Overall study findings and caveats: Recipients of two AZD1222 doses showed rising Spike-specific TCR breadth and depth.

This rearrangement joins TRBV3-1 (or the pseudogene TRBV3-2) to TRBJ1-4; perhaps TRBD1 as D (5 bases). Sample: peripheral blood, taken 28 days after the second dose of the MenACWY control vaccine. The source of this sequence is an adult who received the MenACWY meningococcal vaccine as a control. CDR3 protein: CASSQGGGANEKLFF. CDR3 bases: TGTGCCAGCAGCCAAGGGGGGGGAGCTAATGAAAAACTGTTTTTT.